This passage covers 16 T cell receptor beta chains from one sample sequenced in a study of blood T cell repertoires in COVID-19. Some clones are missing from TCRdb's copy, which holds only in-frame ones; the method was immunoSEQ multiplex PCR. This sample has a few hundred thousand clones; 90% occur once, and the top ten carry roughly 4.3%. The specimen sequenced was PBMCs or T cells enriched from blood (not recorded which). These TCRs come from a woman younger than 30 with acute COVID-19.

V and J are TRBV3-1 (or the pseudogene TRBV3-2) and TRBJ2-7, with 7 bases that match TRBD2. Germline CDR1 reads LGHDT; CDR2 reads YNNKEL (reference sequence). The CDR3 loop spans 15 amino acids. V was pared by 4 bases and J by 3 bases, with 9 bases of the junction left unmatched. The CDR3 DNA follows: TGTGCCAGCAGCCGTTTGACTAGCCCATTCTACGAGCAGTACTTC. Its protein is CASSRLTSPFYEQYF.

This chain links TRBV28 with TRBJ2-2; 9 bases agree with TRBD1. V was pared by 6 bases and J by 7 bases, with 9 bases of the junction left unmatched. The CDR3 covers 15 residues. Per the germline V gene, CDR1 is MDHEN and CDR2 is SYDVKM. The chain's CDR3 is CASRSPGQGVGELFF. CDR3 nucleotides: TGTGCCAGCAGATCTCCGGGACAGGGTGTCGGGGAGCTGTTTTTT.

The chain joins TRBV9 to TRBJ1-5; no reliable D call. This CDR3 has 16 amino acids. Germline assignment: CDR1 SGDLS and CDR2 YYNGEE. V shed 0 bases and J shed 3 bases, with 13 bases lying between them. The CDR3 DNA reads TGTGCCAGCAGCGTAGGTCCGGGATTGCCCAATCAGCCCCAGCATTTT. It encodes CASSVGPGLPNQPQHF.

As DNA, the CDR3 is TGTGCCAGCAGCGATACTGACAGGGGCGTGCTGGACGAGCAGTACTTC. Translated, it gives CASSDTDRGVLDEQYF. The rearrangement joins TRBV7-2 to TRBJ2-7; TRBD1 matches 8 bases. The V and J ends lost 5 bases and 5 bases, in that order; junction bases with no gene match: 14. This CDR3 has 16 amino acids. Germline V lookup: CDR1 SGHTA, CDR2 FQGNSA.

The chain joins TRBV28 to TRBJ1-1; 8 nucleotides line up with TRBD1. CDR3 length equals 15 residues. Trimming removed 4 bases from V and 3 bases from J; junction bases left unmatched: 7. Germline CDR1 reads MDHEN; CDR2 reads SYDVKM. Written as DNA, the CDR3 is TGTGCCAGCAGTTCTCTGGACAGGGTGTACACTGAAGCTTTCTTT. Protein: CASSSLDRVYTEAFF.

The rearrangement links TRBV28 to TRBJ2-7; no clear D gene. Germline lookup yields CDR1 MDHEN and CDR2 SYDVKM. V was cut by 1 base and J by 5 bases, with 12 bases left in between. The CDR3 spans 14 residues. The CDR3 loop is CASSLSPSVHEQYF. CDR3 in DNA: TGTGCCAGCAGTTTATCCCCAAGCGTCCACGAGCAGTACTTC.

The chain has TRBV28 and TRBJ1-5; 9 bases agree with TRBD1. V was pared by 4 bases and J by 1 base, with 5 bases of the junction left unmatched. The CDR3 consists of 16 residues. Germline-derived CDR1 and CDR2 are MDHEN and SYDVKM. The CDR3 nucleotides are TGTGCCAGCAGTTCCCACAGGGGGCAAAGCAATCAGCCCCAGCATTTT. It translates to CASSSHRGQSNQPQHF. The full variable domain, in which reference TRBV28 and TRBJ1-5 provide the parts outside the CDR3, is DVKVTQSSRYLVKRTGEKVFLECVQDMDHENMFWYRQDPGLGLRLIYFSYDVKMKEKGDIPEGYSVSREKKERFSLILESASTNQTSMYLCASSSHRGQSNQPQHFGDGTRLSIL.

V usage is TRBV19 and J usage is TRBJ2-2; TRBD2 aligns across 7 bases. CDR1 is LNHDA, CDR2 SQIVND, per germline (reference sequence). This CDR3 comprises 13 residues. With 6 bases clipped from V and 6 bases from J, the junction kept 4 bases outside the gene matches. This CDR3 is CASSSGRSGELFF. In DNA form, the CDR3 reads TGTGCCAGTAGCTCCGGGAGGTCCGGGGAGCTGTTTTTT.

The rearrangement uses TRBV11-3 and TRBJ2-1; 10 bases are shared with TRBD1. The CDR3 runs to 17 residues. The V gene's germline CDR1 is SGHNT and CDR2 YENEEA. The V and J ends lost 5 bases and 5 bases, in that order; junction bases with no gene match: 12. As DNA, the CDR3 is TGTGCCAGCAGCGGAAGAGCCGGAGACAGGGGGCACAATGAGCAGTTCTTC. Translated, it gives CASSGRAGDRGHNEQFF.

This clone was seen only a few times. The J gene is TRBJ2-7, the V gene TRBV5-4; 9 bases map to TRBD1. The length of the CDR3 is 16 residues. J was trimmed by 3 bases and V by 0 bases; bases with no gene match: 7. Per germline, CDR1 SGHNT and CDR2 YYREEE (reference sequence). In DNA form, the CDR3 reads TGTGCCAGCAGCTTGGAGGCAACAGGGGGCATCTACGAGCAGTACTTC. Residues: CASSLEATGGIYEQYF.

The J gene is TRBJ2-2, the V gene TRBV10-3; TRBD2 agrees at 7 bases. Looked up from germline, CDR1 is ENHRY and CDR2 is SYGVKD. Trimming cost V 9 bases and J 8 bases; bases outside gene matches: 12. This CDR3 has 14 residues. CDR3 region: CAMSRGGHLGELFF. In DNA form, the CDR3 reads TGTGCCATGTCCCGGGGAGGGCACCTTGGGGAGCTGTTTTTT.

This clone was detected once. Other nucleotide sequences from this sample produce the same CDR3. The rearrangement uses TRBV28 and TRBJ1-1; TRBD1 agrees at 8 bases. J gave up 2 bases and V 5 bases, and 4 bases lay outside the gene matches. Germline V gene sequence: CDR1 MDHEN, CDR2 SYDVKM. CDR3 size: 14 residues. This chain's CDR3 is CASSPGQGNTEAFF. CDR3 sequence (DNA): TGTGCCAGCAGTCCAGGACAGGGCAACACTGAAGCTTTCTTT.

The genes are TRBV5-4 and TRBJ2-7; D not certain. The germline gives CDR1 SGHNT, CDR2 YYREEE (reference sequence). Between the trimmed V and J ends, which lost 4 bases and 1 base, there was a span of 12 bases. The CDR3 is 14 residues long. The CDR3 nucleotides are TGTGCCAGCAGCCTCTATCGAGGATCCTACGAGCAGTACTTC. It encodes CASSLYRGSYEQYF.

The chain couples TRBV2 to TRBJ2-7; TRBD2 matches 14 bases. The CDR3 has 17 amino acids. The V gene end was trimmed by 8 bases and the J gene end by 3 bases; junction bases not matched to a gene: 12. CDR1 and CDR2 from the germline V gene are SNHLY and FYNNEI. CDR3 nucleotide sequence: TGTGCCAGCCGATCCTCCCGGACTAGCGGGAGGTTCTACGAGCAGTACTTC. Translated, it gives CASRSSRTSGRFYEQYF.

V usage is TRBV2 and J usage is TRBJ1-4; TRBD1 matches at 7 bases. The V gene end was trimmed by 8 bases and the J gene end by 7 bases; junction bases not matched to a gene: 10. Germline CDR1 and CDR2: SNHLY and FYNNEI. This CDR3 spans 14 amino acids. The CDR3 sequence: CASDPQGVIEKLFF. The CDR3 DNA follows: TGTGCCAGCGACCCGCAGGGGGTAATTGAAAAACTGTTTTTT.

The chain joins TRBV7-4 to TRBJ1-2; tentative D call: TRBD1 (6 bases). The germline CDR1 and CDR2 sequences are SGHVT and SQSDAQ. The CDR3 has 16 amino acids. Trimming removed 5 bases from V and 4 bases from J, with 20 bases in between. As DNA, the CDR3 is TGTGCCAGCAGCCCGAGCCCCCCGGGACACCTCTATGGCTACACCTTC. It is translated as CASSPSPPGHLYGYTF. Full variable domain (missing parts from reference TRBV7-4 and TRBJ1-2): GAGVSQSPRYKVAKRGRDVALRCDSISGHVTLYWYRQTLGQGSEVLTYSQSDAQRDKSGRPSGRFSAERPERSVSTLKIQRTEQGDSAVYLCASSPSPPGHLYGYTFGSGTRLTVV.